Listed below are T cell receptor beta chains from one sample, sequenced in a study of shared clonotypes between healthy human individuals. Data came from immunoSEQ multiplex PCR; TCRdb stores just in-frame clones and leaves some out. Of hundreds of thousands of clones in the sample, more than 75% are singletons; the top ten hold less than 15%. What was sequenced was PBMCs. The receptors shown here come from a woman aged 40 to 50 in good health. Some clones in this sample may be carry-over from other donors' samples. The CDR3 runs from the conserved cysteine through the conserved F or W. A D gene is named only where the DNA matches it firmly. Clone size, where shown, is once, few, many, or a class for clones that have expanded.

j_gene	d_gene	abundance	v_gene	CDR3nt	CDR3aa
TRBJ1-2	NA	NA	TRBV5-4	TGTGCCAGCAGCTTCCAGGGTCGGGGGTCGGATGGCTACACCTTC	CASSFQGRGSDGYTF
TRBJ2-2	TRBD1	NA	TRBV7-6	TGTGCCAGCAACTCGCCAGGGGGCGCCAACACCGGGGAGCTGTTTTTT	CASNSPGGANTGELFF
TRBJ1-2	NA	few	TRBV9	TGTGCCAGCAGCGTAAATGGCTATGGCTACACCTTC	CASSVNGYGYTF
TRBJ2-7	TRBD2	NA	TRBV2	TGTGCCAGCAGTGAAGTGGCGGGAGGCCACTACGAGCAGTACTTC	CASSEVAGGHYEQYF
TRBJ1-1	NA	few	TRBV29-1	TGCAGCGTTGGCAGGGAGGGCACTGAAGCTTTCTTT	CSVGREGTEAFF
TRBJ2-1	NA	NA	TRBV19	TGTGCCAGTATGGCAGTAGGGGGAGGGCCCCGTGGTGAGCAGTTCTTC	CASMAVGGGPRGEQFF
TRBJ2-7	NA	few	TRBV28	TGTGCCAGCAGGTCCTCCTACGAGCAGTACTTC	CASRSSYEQYF
TRBJ2-7	NA	NA	TRBV27	TGTGCCAGCAGTAGTACTCCGGGACGGATCGCCTACGAGCAGTACTTC	CASSSTPGRIAYEQYF
TRBJ1-1	NA	NA	TRBV2	TGTGCCAGCAGTGAATATGGAGTCAGGGACACTGAAGCTTTCTTT	CASSEYGVRDTEAFF
TRBJ2-5	TRBD1	many	TRBV7-2	TGTGCCAGCAGCGTCAGACAGGGGAGCGAGACCCAGTACTTC	CASSVRQGSETQYF
TRBJ2-7	TRBD1	NA	TRBV9	TGTGCCAGCAGCGAAGGACAGGTTCCCTACGAGCAGTACTTC	CASSEGQVPYEQYF
TRBJ2-2	TRBD1	NA	TRBV5-1	TGCGCCAGCAGCTTGGCCGCTGGACAGGGGGCCGCCGGGGAGCTGTTTTTT	CASSLAAGQGAAGELFF
TRBJ1-2	NA	NA	TRBV10-3	TGTGCCATCAGTGAGTTTGGGGCCCGGGGCTACACCTTC	CAISEFGARGYTF
TRBJ1-1	NA	NA	TRBV7-8	TGTGTCAGCGCCACAAGCTACACTGAAGCTTTCTTT	CVSATSYTEAFF
TRBJ2-7	NA	NA	TRBV7-2	TGTGCCAGCAGCCGATTGGGGGGCGAGACCTACGAGCAGTACTTC	CASSRLGGETYEQYF
TRBJ2-2	NA	NA	TRBV7-2	TGTGCCAGCAGGTGGGGGAGCCAGGGCACCGGGGAGCTGTTTTTT	CASRWGSQGTGELFF
TRBJ2-7	TRBD1	NA	TRBV19	TGTGCCAGTAGTTCCCGACAGGGGCGTCCCTACGAGCAGTACTTC	CASSSRQGRPYEQYF
TRBJ2-5	NA	NA	TRBV5-5	TGTGCCAGCAGCTTGGGCGGGCTCATGGTGGAGACCCAGTACTTC	CASSLGGLMVETQYF
TRBJ2-2	TRBD1	NA	TRBV7-2	TGTGCCAGCAGCTCCAGACAGGGGAACACCGGGGAGCTGTTTTTT	CASSSRQGNTGELFF
TRBJ2-2	NA	NA	TRBV19	TGTGCCAGTAGCTGGGACACCGGGGAGCTGTTTTTT	CASSWDTGELFF
TRBJ1-1	TRBD1	NA	TRBV11-3	TGTGCCAGCAGCTCCCGGACAGGAGGGAACACTGAAGCTTTCTTT	CASSSRTGGNTEAFF
TRBJ1-1	NA	NA	TRBV28	TGTGCCAGCAGAAGCATGAACACTGAAGCTTTCTTT	CASRSMNTEAFF
TRBJ1-1	TRBD1	few	TRBV18	TGTGCCAGCTCACCCCAGGGGGCACTGAACACTGAAGCTTTCTTT	CASSPQGALNTEAFF
TRBJ2-1	TRBD2	NA	TRBV7-9	TGTGCCGACCTGGCGGGGGGAAACAATGAGCAGTTCTTC	CADLAGGNNEQFF
TRBJ2-4	TRBD2	NA	TRBV6-6	TGTGCCAGCAGTACTAGCGGAGTAGCCAAAAACATTCAGTACTTC	CASSTSGVAKNIQYF
TRBJ2-7	NA	few	TRBV6-1	TGTGCCAGCAGTTCATGGGTTCTTCTATCCTACGAGCAGTACTTC	CASSSWVLLSYEQYF
TRBJ2-5	NA	NA	TRBV7-9	TGTGCCACCGCGGGGCGGGACCGAGAGACCCAGTACTTC	CATAGRDRETQYF